The next 27 T cell receptor beta chains were all read from a single sample in a study of regulatory T cells in long-lasting Graves disease. Time point reported: newly diagnosed GD, antithyroid drugs for less than 3 months. RNA from PBMCs was the source of the TCR library. Arm-PCR with iRepertoire HTBI primers amplified the CDR3 regions for these TCR beta libraries. Via MiXCR, TCRdb re-called the multiplex PCR reads, giving one row per CDR3 protein. The table records over 200,000 distinct CDR3 sequences, around 19% of them present only once. Here the sequenced sample was peripheral blood mononuclear cells (PBMCs), taken at new diagnosis, from a patient treated with antithyroid drugs. The receptor source for this set is a female donor with Graves disease.

The sample holds many counts of this clonotype. V usage is TRBV7-8 and J usage is TRBJ1-1, with D maybe TRBD1 (5 bases). Germline V gene sequence: CDR1 SGHVS, CDR2 FQNEAQ. The CDR3 is made up of 13 amino acids. V was cut by 1 base and J by 7 bases, with 10 bases left in between. The CDR3 spells CASSLGGADEAFF. The CDR3 nucleotides read TGTGCCAGCAGCTTAGGGGGCGCGGATGAAGCTTTCTTT.

This clonotype was seen a handful of times. This likely came from a read error, as a far larger clone is one base away. The CDR3 does not end in the conserved phenylalanine or tryptophan, so this is likely a read error. V and J are TRBV11-1 and TRBJ2-3; 9 nucleotides align to TRBD2. This CDR3 is 16 amino acids long. Germline values: CDR1 SGHAT, CDR2 FQDESV (reference sequence). V dropped 5 bases and J dropped 4; count of bases not matched to a gene: 10. CDR3 protein: CASSHLAGGGADTQYL. As DNA, the CDR3 is TGTGCCAGCAGCCACCTAGCGGGCGGGGGGGCAGATACGCAGTATCTT.

The rearrangement uses TRBV2 and TRBJ2-1; 16 bases are shared with TRBD2. J was trimmed by 4 bases and V by 6 bases; bases with no gene match: 9. This CDR3 contains 18 residues. Germline V lookup: CDR1 SNHLY, CDR2 FYNNEI. The CDR3 region is CASSPTGTSGRGYNEQFF. CDR3 coding DNA: TGTGCCAGCAGCCCAACCGGGACTAGCGGGAGGGGTTACAATGAGCAGTTCTTC.

This clonotype was observed at least ten times. The V and J genes are TRBV7-3 and TRBJ2-1, with 7 nucleotides matching TRBD2. V lost 5 bases, J lost 7 bases, and 11 bases stayed unmatched. The CDR3 extends over 15 amino acids. Germline V gene sequence: CDR1 SGHTA, CDR2 FQGTGA. This CDR3 is CASSRSPGGGNEQFF. The CDR3 region has the DNA TGTGCCAGCAGCCGTAGCCCGGGAGGAGGAAATGAGCAGTTCTTC.

This clonotype was seen more than once but under ten times. This chain uses TRBV11-1 with TRBJ2-1; 14 bases are a match to TRBD2. Germline values: CDR1 SGHAT, CDR2 FQDESV (reference sequence). The junction had 2 bases not matched to a gene; V was cut back by 0 bases and J by 7 bases. CDR3 size: 16 residues. CDR3 coding DNA: TGTGCCAGCAGCTTAGCCGGGACTAGCGGGGGTAATGAGCAGTTCTTC. It encodes CASSLAGTSGGNEQFF.

J is TRBJ2-5 and V is TRBV11-2; D might be TRBD2 (7 bases). The CDR3 has 17 residues. CDR1 is SGHAT, CDR2 FQNNGV, per germline. Deletions cut 0 bases from V and 5 bases from J, with 19 bases between. The CDR3 sequence: CASSLDGGGGPWETQYF. The CDR3 nucleotides read TGTGCCAGCAGCTTAGATGGAGGGGGAGGGCCCTGGGAGACCCAGTACTTC.

This clonotype was recorded at least ten times. The V and J genes are TRBV6-1 and TRBJ2-7; 9 positions agree with TRBD1. The CDR3 is made up of 16 amino acids. J gave up 1 base and V 6 bases, and 10 bases lay outside the gene matches. Germline loops: CDR1 MNHNS, CDR2 SASEGT. The CDR3, as DNA: TGTGCCAGCAGCGACTACGGGGACAGGGCGTCCTACGAGCAGTACTTC. As protein: CASSDYGDRASYEQYF.

As regards this clonotype: This may stem from a read error, because a much larger clone lies one nucleotide away. As the CDR3 is not closed by the conserved phenylalanine or tryptophan, this likely results from a read error. CDR3 loop: CASSIQLRGAREQYL. The CDR3 bases are TGTGCCAGTAGTATACAGCTTCGGGGGGCGCGGGAGCAGTACCTC. This chain uses TRBV19 with TRBJ2-7; a weak D match, TRBD2 (7 bases). This CDR3 contains 15 residues. Germline loops: CDR1 LNHDA, CDR2 SQIVND (reference sequence). Trimming took 2 bases from V and 7 from J, leaving 18 bases between them.

There are many counts of this clonotype. The chain has TRBV5-4 and TRBJ2-1; TRBD2 matches at 9 bases. V shed 4 bases, J shed 6 bases, and the junction held 14 bases outside the gene matches. CDR1 SGHNT and CDR2 YYREEE come from the germline V gene (reference sequence). The CDR3 is 17 residues long. This chain's CDR3 is CASSPAAIAGDVNEQFF. DNA of the CDR3: TGTGCCAGCAGCCCCGCGGCGATAGCGGGAGACGTCAATGAGCAGTTCTTC.

The CDR3: CSARPGQYEQYF. The DNA for the CDR3 is TGCAGTGCCCGACCAGGTCAGTACGAGCAGTACTTC. The V gene is TRBV20-1, the J gene TRBJ2-7; D is unclear. Per germline, CDR1 DFQATT and CDR2 SNEGSKA (reference sequence). Trimming left V 6 bases short and J 4 bases short, with 13 bases between. The CDR3 length is 12 residues.

This clonotype has at least ten counts. J is TRBJ2-7 and V is TRBV29-1, with TRBD1 identical over 8 bases. V shed 7 bases and J 5 bases; nucleotides not matched to a gene: 4. Germline-derived CDR1 and CDR2 are SQVTM and ANQGSEA. This CDR3 is 11 amino acids long. The CDR3 sequence: CSGGQAHEQYF. CDR3 nucleotide sequence: TGCAGCGGGGGACAGGCCCACGAGCAGTACTTC.

There are many counts of this clonotype. This chain links TRBV24-1 with TRBJ2-2, with 12 bases fitting TRBD2. Losses at the gene ends were 4 bases for V and 6 bases for J; bases not matched to a gene: 5. The CDR3 is 16 residues long. Germline CDR1 reads KGHDR; CDR2 reads SFDVKD. This CDR3 is CATSDPLAGGPGELFF. The CDR3 nucleotides read TGTGCCACCAGTGACCCTCTAGCGGGAGGGCCCGGGGAGCTGTTTTTT.

With regard to this clonotype: A much bigger clone sits one base away, suggesting this may be a read error. This chain links TRBV7-3 with TRBJ2-1, with a weak D call TRBD2 (6 bases). Germline values: CDR1 SGHTA, CDR2 FQGTGA. Trimming pared 5 bases from V and 2 bases from J, leaving 13 bases between. CDR3 length equals 15 residues. CDR3 region: CASSVRGTAYNEQFF. The CDR3 DNA reads as TGTGCCAGCAGCGTCCGGGGGACGGCCTACAATGAGCAGTTCTTC.

This clonotype was counted only a few times. This chain joins TRBV29-1 and TRBJ2-3; no clear D gene. The CDR3 spans 11 residues. Germline CDR1 and CDR2: SQVTM and ANQGSEA. The V gene lost 3 bases and the J gene lost 6 bases, with 7 bases spanning the gap. CDR3 sequence (DNA): TGCAGCGTTGATGTTTTTGATACGCAGTATTTT. Its translation: CSVDVFDTQYF.

This clonotype was detected many times. The chain is built from TRBV18 and TRBJ1-2; D possibly corresponds to TRBD1 (5 bases). V lost 4 bases and J lost 3, with 18 bases in between. The CDR3 is 16 amino acids. The germline V gene has CDR1 KGHSH and CDR2 LQKENI. As DNA, the CDR3 is TGTGCCAGCTCACGAACCGGGGCCCTCCGTGACTATGGCTACACCTTC. Translated: CASSRTGALRDYGYTF.

This clonotype was detected many times. This chain uses TRBV18 with TRBJ2-7; D is unclear. CDR3 size: 12 residues. Trimming left V 5 bases short and J 1 base short, with 6 bases between. CDR1 is KGHSH, CDR2 LQKENI, per germline. In DNA, the CDR3 is TGTGCCAGCTCAGAGGAGTCCTACGAGCAGTACTTC. Translating gives CASSEESYEQYF.

In this sample, this clonotype turned up a few times. This could be a read error, since a much larger clone is one nucleotide away. The genes are TRBV11-2 and TRBJ2-7; a weak D match, TRBD1 (6 bases). Germline V gene sequence: CDR1 SGHAT, CDR2 FQNNGV. The CDR3 covers 14 residues. The germline V and J ends were trimmed by 1 base and 9 bases, with 16 bases remaining between them. This chain's CDR3 is CASSLGPVQGGQYF. The CDR3 DNA reads TGTGCCAGCAGCTTAGGACCTGTTCAAGGGGGGCAGTACTTC. The complete variable domain, with remaining parts taken from reference TRBV11-2 and TRBJ2-7, reads EAGVAQSPRYKIIEKRQSVAFWCNPISGHATLYWYQQILGQGPKLLIQFQNNGVVDDSQLPKDRFSAERLKGVDSTLKIQPAKLEDSAVYLCASSLGPVQGGQYFGPGTRLTVT.

This clonotype was detected ten times or more. The chain recombines TRBV18 with TRBJ2-5, with no clear D. The CDR3 length is 15 residues. Deletions cut 0 bases from V and 5 bases from J, with 13 bases between. Germline V gene lookup returns CDR1 KGHSH and CDR2 LQKENI. The chain's CDR3 is CASSPPLRSRETQYF. CDR3 nucleotide sequence: TGTGCCAGCTCACCACCGTTGAGAAGTAGGGAGACCCAGTACTTC.

There are many counts of this clonotype. The CDR3 carries no conserved terminal phenylalanine or tryptophan, so it likely arises from a read error. The chain uses TRBV12-3 or TRBV12-4 and TRBJ1-1; no clear D gene. The CDR3 runs to 10 residues. Trimming left V 5 bases short and J 10 bases short, with 8 bases between. The CDR3 DNA is TGTGCCAGCAGTCGGGCGGGAGCTTTCCTT. Translating it yields CASSRAGAFL.

This clonotype was seen many times. The chain is built from TRBV7-9 and TRBJ2-3; possibly TRBD2 for D (6 bases). CDR3 size: 15 residues. Germline V gives CDR1 SEHNR, CDR2 FQNEAQ (reference sequence). V lost 2 bases, J lost 6 bases, and 15 bases lay in between. The CDR3 DNA reads TGTGCCAGCAGCTTAAGGCAGCGGGTAGGGGATACGCAGTATTTT. Translated: CASSLRQRVGDTQYF.

The table lists this clonotype with many counts. This chain connects TRBV27 to TRBJ2-7, with TRBD2 matching 10 bases. The CDR3 spans 16 residues. Trimming took 5 bases from V and 1 from J; bases not matched to a gene: 8. Germline CDR1 MNHEY, CDR2 SMNVEV (reference sequence). In DNA form, the CDR3 reads TGTGCCAGCAGTCTGCTAGCGGGAGTTGGATCCTACGAGCAGTACTTC. Translation gives CASSLLAGVGSYEQYF.

This clonotype was seen at least ten times. V is TRBV27 and J is TRBJ1-6; possible D gene TRBD1, 5 bases. V lost 3 bases and J 7 bases, leaving 10 bases between the germline ends. The CDR3 runs 14 residues. Germline V gene sequence: CDR1 MNHEY, CDR2 SMNVEV (reference sequence). DNA for the CDR3: TGTGCCAGCAGTTTCCCAGGGTTGAATTCACCCCTCCACTTT. This gives the protein CASSFPGLNSPLHF.

This clonotype was observed a handful of times. V is TRBV6-2 or TRBV6-3 and J is TRBJ2-1; D remains unclear. This CDR3 has 15 amino acids. In germline, CDR1 is MNHEY, CDR2 SVGEGT. Trimming cost V 5 bases and J 0 bases, with 11 bases left between them. CDR3 in amino acids: CASSEGASSYNEQFF. Written as DNA, the CDR3 is TGTGCCAGCAGTGAAGGCGCTAGCTCCTACAATGAGCAGTTCTTC.

The chain couples TRBV2 to TRBJ2-1; 8 bases are a match to TRBD2. V was pared by 4 bases and J by 6 bases, with 11 bases of the junction left unmatched. The CDR3 extends over 16 amino acids. CDR1 is SNHLY, CDR2 FYNNEI, per germline. The CDR3 bases are TGTGCCAGCAGTGGGAGAGGTAGCGGGGCGGTCAATGAGCAGTTCTTC. Protein product: CASSGRGSGAVNEQFF.

This clonotype was counted many times. The J gene is TRBJ1-4, the V gene TRBV20-1; D unresolved. CDR1 is DFQATT and CDR2 is SNEGSKA in the germline V gene (reference sequence). Trimming stripped 3 bases from V and 0 bases from J, with 8 bases between. The CDR3 is 14 residues long. The CDR3 region has the DNA TGCAGTGCTAGTAAGCACTCAACTAATGAAAAACTGTTTTTT. Its protein product is CSASKHSTNEKLFF.

This chain connects TRBV30 to TRBJ1-5; D is undetermined. The CDR3 loop spans 12 amino acids. CDR1 and CDR2 (germline): GTSNPN, SVGIG (reference sequence). Trimming left V 0 bases short and J 9 bases short, with 9 bases between. The CDR3 reads CAWSVPGSPQHF. CDR3 DNA: TGTGCCTGGAGTGTGCCCGGTTCGCCCCAGCATTTT.

This clonotype was observed at least ten times. J is TRBJ2-1 and V is TRBV2, with 9 bases matching TRBD1. The V gene's germline CDR1 is SNHLY and CDR2 FYNNEI. The CDR3 is made up of 15 amino acids. V shed 4 bases and J 4 bases; nucleotides not matched to a gene: 5. CDR3 sequence reads: CASSVRTGAYNEQFF. DNA of the CDR3: TGTGCCAGCAGTGTTAGGACAGGGGCTTACAATGAGCAGTTCTTC.